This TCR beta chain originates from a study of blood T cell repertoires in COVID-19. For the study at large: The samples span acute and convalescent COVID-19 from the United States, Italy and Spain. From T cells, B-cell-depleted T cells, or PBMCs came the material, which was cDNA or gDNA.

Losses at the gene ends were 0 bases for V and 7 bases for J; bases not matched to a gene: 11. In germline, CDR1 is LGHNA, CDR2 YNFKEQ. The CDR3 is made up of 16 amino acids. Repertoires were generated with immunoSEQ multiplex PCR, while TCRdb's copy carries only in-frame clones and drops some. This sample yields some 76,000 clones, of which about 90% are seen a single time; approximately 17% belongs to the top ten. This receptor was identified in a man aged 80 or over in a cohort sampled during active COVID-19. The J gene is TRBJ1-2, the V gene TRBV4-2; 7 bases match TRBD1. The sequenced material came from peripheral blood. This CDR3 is CASSQDVNRGGGGYTF. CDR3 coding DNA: TGTGCCAGCAGCCAAGATGTGAACAGGGGCGGCGGTGGCTACACCTTC.